These 10 T cell receptor beta chains originate from one sample sequenced in a study of blood T cells in healthy people across ages. A sample-barcoded 5' primer and a J-beta primer mix were used in a second PCR of roughly 6 to 11 cycles. TCRdb reprocessed the 5' RACE reads via MiXCR and lists one record per CDR3 protein. The table records about 970,000 distinct CDR3 sequences, roughly 50% of them present only once. Sequenced material: blood. All receptors derive from a woman between 55 and 75 years old in good health.

The chain recombines TRBV9 with TRBJ2-1; D assignment may be TRBD1 or TRBD2 (5 bases each). Trimming took off 1 base at V and 9 bases at J, with 8 bases between the two ends. Per the germline V gene, CDR1 is SGDLS and CDR2 is YYNGEE. The CDR3 covers 12 residues. The CDR3, as DNA: TGTGCCAGCAGCGTATCGGGACGTGAGCAGTTCTTC. Protein: CASSVSGREQFF.

The table lists this clonotype with a count of one. The chain has TRBV29-1 and TRBJ1-3; 7 bases are a match to TRBD1. Germline lookup yields CDR1 SQVTM and CDR2 ANQGSEA. This CDR3 spans 16 amino acids. In DNA form, the CDR3 reads TGCACCTGTCCCGGGGGACAGCCCGACTCTGGAAACACCATATATTTT. Translating it yields CTCPGGQPDSGNTIYF.

CDR3 loop: CASSKVPLERLAKNIQYF. CDR3 coding DNA: TGTGCCAGCAGCAAAGTGCCCCTAGAGCGGCTAGCCAAAAACATTCAGTACTTC. The chain links TRBV21-1 to TRBJ2-4. TRBV21-1 is noted as a pseudogene. CDR3 length equals 18 residues.

This chain connects TRBV12-3 or TRBV12-4 to TRBJ1-1; TRBD1 aligns across 12 bases. V lost 4 bases and J lost 3; bases outside the gene matches: 6. The CDR3 sequence is 16 residues long. The CDR3, as DNA: TGTGCCAGCAGTTCCGGGACAGGGGGCTGGGACACTGAAGCTTTCTTT. Translation gives CASSSGTGGWDTEAFF.

This chain uses TRBV7-9 with TRBJ1-1; 7 nucleotides line up with TRBD1. Germline CDR1 SEHNR, CDR2 FQNEAQ (reference sequence). The trim removed 5 bases at V and 5 bases at J, leaving 11 bases unmatched. This CDR3 has 15 amino acids. Written as DNA, the CDR3 is TGTGCCAGCAGCCATACAGGGGTAGTAGGAACTGAAGCTTTCTTT. It encodes CASSHTGVVGTEAFF. The whole variable domain, filled in from reference TRBV7-9 and TRBJ1-1, reads DTGVSQNPRHKITKRGQNVTFRCDPISEHNRLYWYRQTLGQGPEFLTYFQNEAQLEKSRLLSDRFSAERPKGSFSTLEIQRTEQGDSAMYLCASSHTGVVGTEAFFGQGTRLTVV.

The V call is TRBV19, the J call TRBJ2-7; 9 bases agree with TRBD1. The germline V gene encodes CDR1 LNHDA and CDR2 SQIVND (reference sequence). With 8 bases clipped from V and 6 bases from J, the junction kept 11 bases outside the gene matches. The CDR3 loop spans 14 amino acids. CDR3 nucleotides: TGTGCCAGTCGCCCTCGGACAGGGGTCTCCGAGCAGTACTTC. Translating it yields CASRPRTGVSEQYF.

This clonotype was found a few times. This chain uses TRBV29-1 with TRBJ2-1, with 7 bases matching TRBD1. The ends lost 8 bases at V and 4 bases at J; junction bases unmatched: 11. The CDR3 runs 14 residues. Per germline, CDR1 SQVTM and CDR2 ANQGSEA. The CDR3: CSTRGSARYNEQFF. In DNA, the CDR3 is TGCAGCACCAGGGGGTCCGCGAGATACAATGAGCAGTTCTTC.

For the CDR3, the DNA is TGCAGTGCTAGAGATTTAGCGGGGGGGCGATTCACAGATACGCAGTATTTT. The encoded protein is CSARDLAGGRFTDTQYF. The chain carries TRBV20-1 and TRBJ2-3; 11 positions agree with TRBD2. Germline V CDR1 and CDR2: DFQATT, SNEGSKA (reference sequence). J gave up 2 bases and V 0 bases, and 7 bases lay outside the gene matches. This CDR3 is 17 amino acids long.

The CDR3 region has the DNA TGCAGTGCCCTTAAGGTAGCGGGGGGCGAGCAGTACTTC. It codes for CSALKVAGGEQYF. The gene calls are TRBV20-1 and TRBJ2-5; TRBD2 agrees at 10 bases. The last part of the DNA fits TRBJ2-7 better; the J call may be wrong. Germline V gene data show CDR1 as DFQATT and CDR2 as SNEGSKA (reference sequence). The CDR3 totals 13 residues.

This CDR3 reads CASSLARGASTDTQYF. The CDR3 region has the DNA TGCGCCAGCAGCTTGGCCCGGGGGGCGAGCACAGATACGCAGTATTTT. The V and J genes are TRBV5-1 and TRBJ2-3, with D tentatively TRBD2 (7 bases). This CDR3 contains 16 residues. CDR1 is SGHRS, CDR2 YFSETQ, per germline. The V and J ends lost 0 bases and 0 bases respectively, with 11 bases between them.